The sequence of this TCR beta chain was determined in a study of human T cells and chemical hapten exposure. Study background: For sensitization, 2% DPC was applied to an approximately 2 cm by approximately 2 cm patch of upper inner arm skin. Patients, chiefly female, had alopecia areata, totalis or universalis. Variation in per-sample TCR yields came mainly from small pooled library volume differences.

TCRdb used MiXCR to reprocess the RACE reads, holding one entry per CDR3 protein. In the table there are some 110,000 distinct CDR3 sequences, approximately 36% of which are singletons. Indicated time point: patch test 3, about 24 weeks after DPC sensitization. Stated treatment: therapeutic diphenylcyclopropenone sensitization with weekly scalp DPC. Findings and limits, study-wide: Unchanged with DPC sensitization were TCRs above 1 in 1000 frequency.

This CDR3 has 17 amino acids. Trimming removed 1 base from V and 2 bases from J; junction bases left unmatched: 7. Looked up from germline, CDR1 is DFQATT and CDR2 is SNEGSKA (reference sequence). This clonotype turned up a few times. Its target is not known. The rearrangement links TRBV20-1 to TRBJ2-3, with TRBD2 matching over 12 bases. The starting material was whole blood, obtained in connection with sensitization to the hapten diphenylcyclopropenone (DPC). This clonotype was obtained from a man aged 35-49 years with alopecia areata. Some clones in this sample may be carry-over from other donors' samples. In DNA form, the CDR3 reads TGCAGTGCTAGAGCCCTAGCGGGAGGGCCCCTCACAGATACGCAGTATTTT. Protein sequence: CSARALAGGPLTDTQYF.